This TCR beta chain was captured by sequencing in a study of shared clonotypes between healthy human individuals. With respect to this clone: What it recognizes is unknown. At the DNA level, this CDR3 is encoded by other sequences in the same sample as well.

The study, taken as a whole, reports: Among non-shared clonotypes, generation probabilities were lower than among those shared by all four donors. Sequencing of the sorted subsets was shown by rarefaction to be incomplete despite large depth.

This CDR3 is 15 amino acids long. V gave up 3 bases and J gave up 0 bases; unmatched junction bases: 1. The germline V gene has CDR1 SGHTA and CDR2 FQGNSA. Division of CD4+ cells produced a CD45RA+ naive subset and a CD45RA-negative memory subset. Profiled with immunoSEQ multiplex PCR; TCRdb holds only in-frame clones, not every one. The sample holds 2 million to 2.5 million clones, nearly 97% seen once. The sequencing sample was made of naive CD4+ T cells sorted from blood. As to subset: CD45RA+ positively selected. The sequence was collected from a man younger than 30 in good health. The chain links TRBV7-2 to TRBJ2-1, with 8 bases identical to TRBD1. The CDR3: CASSFDRGSYNEQFF. The CDR3 DNA follows: TGTGCCAGCAGCTTCGACAGGGGCTCCTACAATGAGCAGTTCTTC.